Each of the 16 T cell receptor beta chains below was sequenced from the same sample in a study of radiotherapy plus CTLA-4 blockade in lung cancer. Sequencing was performed with immunoSEQ multiplex PCR; in TCRdb, only in-frame clones are kept and a portion is missing. The data contain 90,000 to 100,000 clones, 65% to 75% of them singletons. The sequenced sample was peripheral blood, obtained from a patient treated with radiotherapy plus ipilimumab. Source of these receptors: a human donor with non-small cell lung cancer who had a partial response to radiotherapy plus ipilimumab. Some clones in this sample may be carry-over from other donors' samples.

This clone was seen a handful of times. The CDR3 sequence: CSVAPSTGELFF. The CDR3 DNA sequence: TGCAGCGTTGCCCCGTCCACCGGGGAGCTGTTTTTT. The J gene is TRBJ2-2, the V gene TRBV29-1; no clear D. Germline V gives CDR1 SQVTM, CDR2 ANQGSEA. The CDR3 is 12 amino acids. V shed 4 bases and J shed 4 bases, with 7 bases lying between them.

V and J are TRBV13 and TRBJ2-2, with 9 bases identical to TRBD2. The CDR3 extends over 18 amino acids. V gave up 4 bases and J gave up 1 base; unmatched junction bases: 10. Germline assignment: CDR1 PRHDT and CDR2 FYEKMQ (reference sequence). The chain's CDR3 is CASSSTPGRGGNTGELFF. The CDR3 DNA is TGTGCCAGCAGCTCCACGCCGGGGCGGGGGGGGAACACCGGGGAGCTGTTTTTT.

V is TRBV6-5 and J is TRBJ2-7; 11 nucleotides align to TRBD1. V was clipped by 7 bases and J by 2 bases; unmatched bases: 7. From germline, CDR1 is MNHEY and CDR2 SVGAGI. This CDR3 is 15 amino acids long. As DNA, the CDR3 is TGTGCCAGCACCACGCGGACAGGGGGCACCTACGAGCAGTACTTC. It yields the protein CASTTRTGGTYEQYF.

This chain joins TRBV2 and TRBJ2-7; TRBD1 aligns across 8 bases. Trimming took 6 bases from V and 6 from J; bases not matched to a gene: 7. In germline, CDR1 is SNHLY, CDR2 FYNNEI. The CDR3 has 13 residues. CDR3 protein: CASRGDRLSEQYF. CDR3 nucleotides: TGTGCCAGCAGAGGGGACAGGCTAAGCGAGCAGTACTTC.

This clone was seen more than once but under ten times. The rearrangement joins TRBV28 to TRBJ1-4; D might be TRBD1 (5 bases). Deletions cut 3 bases from V and 0 bases from J, with 17 bases between. This CDR3 comprises 18 residues. CDR1 is MDHEN and CDR2 is SYDVKM in the germline V gene. The CDR3 coding sequence is TGTGCCAGCAGTTTTGTCGGGGGGGGGAGTACAACTAATGAAAAACTGTTTTTT. This translates into CASSFVGGGSTTNEKLFF.

J is TRBJ2-3 and V is TRBV6-5; D might be TRBD2 (6 bases). Germline V gene lookup returns CDR1 MNHEY and CDR2 SVGAGI. This CDR3 has 13 residues. Between the trimmed V and J ends, which lost 6 bases and 5 bases, there was a span of 12 bases. The CDR3 DNA is TGTGCCAGCAGGACTAGTGCAAGAGATACGCAGTATTTT. Translation gives CASRTSARDTQYF.

This chain uses TRBV6-5 with TRBJ1-1; TRBD1 matches at 9 bases. CDR1 is MNHEY and CDR2 is SVGAGI in the germline V gene. V was pared by 0 bases and J by 6 bases, with 5 bases of the junction left unmatched. The CDR3 is 15 amino acids. CDR3 nucleotide sequence: TGTGCCAGCAGTTACTCGGGACAGGGATTCGCTGAAGCTTTCTTT. Translation gives CASSYSGQGFAEAFF.

This clone was detected once. The chain combines TRBV5-4 with TRBJ1-1; 7 bases map to TRBD1. The CDR3 is made up of 16 amino acids. Trimming removed 1 base from V and 7 bases from J; junction bases left unmatched: 13. The V gene's germline CDR1 is SGHNT and CDR2 YYREEE (reference sequence). The CDR3 DNA follows: TGTGCCAGCAGCTTGTCAGCCATTACAGGGGCGATTGAAGCTTTCTTT. It specifies CASSLSAITGAIEAFF. The whole variable domain, remainder taken from reference TRBV5-4 and TRBJ1-1, is ETGVTQSPTHLIKTRGQQVTLRCSSQSGHNTVSWYQQALGQGPQFIFQYYREEENGRGNFPPRFSGLQFPNYSSELNVNALELDDSALYLCASSLSAITGAIEAFFGQGTRLTVV.

The chain has TRBV7-2 and TRBJ2-3; TRBD2 agrees at 8 bases. V gave up 1 base and J gave up 7 bases; unmatched junction bases: 4. Germline V lookup: CDR1 SGHTA, CDR2 FQGNSA. The CDR3 runs to 14 residues. The CDR3 bases are TGTGCCAGCAGCTTAGTGCGGGGGGAAAATACGCAGTATTTT. It is translated as CASSLVRGENTQYF.

The chain uses TRBV4-1 and TRBJ2-4, with 12 nucleotides matching TRBD2. CDR3 length equals 15 residues. The germline V gene encodes CDR1 MGHRA and CDR2 YSYEKL. V lost 4 bases, J lost 8 bases, and 6 bases stayed unmatched. The CDR3 DNA reads as TGCGCCAGCAGCCGAAGTGCTAGCGGGAGGGACATTCAGTACTTC. Protein product: CASSRSASGRDIQYF.

This chain uses TRBV11-2 with TRBJ1-1; unclear D gene. The CDR3 has 11 residues. From germline, CDR1 is SGHAT and CDR2 FQNNGV. V was cut by 4 bases and J by 7 bases, with 7 bases left in between. The CDR3 is CASSSSVEAFF. Written as DNA, the CDR3 is TGTGCCAGCAGCTCCTCAGTTGAAGCTTTCTTT.

The V and J genes are TRBV7-3 and TRBJ2-2; unclear D gene. Trimming shortened V by 2 bases and J by 8 bases, and 6 bases separated the two germline ends. The CDR3 is made up of 12 amino acids. Germline V lookup: CDR1 SGHTA, CDR2 FQGTGA. DNA of the CDR3: TGTGCCAGCAGCTTATCAGTTGGGGAGCTGTTTTTT. Its translation is CASSLSVGELFF.

The rearrangement joins TRBV4-1 to TRBJ2-1; 7 nucleotides match TRBD1. This CDR3 contains 16 residues. Per the germline V gene, CDR1 is MGHRA and CDR2 is YSYEKL. Unmatched junction bases numbered 9, after V lost 5 bases and J lost 2 bases. The CDR3 loop is CASSAPTGITYNEQFF. CDR3 DNA sequence: TGCGCCAGCAGCGCCCCGACAGGGATTACCTACAATGAGCAGTTCTTC.

The gene calls are TRBV7-9 and TRBJ1-4; TRBD1 agrees at 9 bases. This CDR3 comprises 15 residues. Germline V lookup: CDR1 SEHNR, CDR2 FQNEAQ (reference sequence). The trim removed 5 bases at V and 6 bases at J, leaving 7 bases unmatched. CDR3 loop: CASSPGTGKDEKLFF. The CDR3 bases are TGTGCCAGCAGCCCAGGGACAGGGAAAGATGAAAAACTGTTTTTT.

This rearrangement joins TRBV5-6 to TRBJ2-7, with D perhaps matching TRBD2 (5 bases). This CDR3 has 16 amino acids. CDR1 is SGHDT, CDR2 YYEEEE, per germline. V shed 0 bases and J shed 4 bases, with 17 bases lying between them. The CDR3 loop reads CASSLAARRDGYEQYF. The CDR3, as DNA: TGTGCCAGCAGCTTGGCCGCAAGACGGGATGGATACGAGCAGTACTTC.

The chain recombines TRBV27 with TRBJ2-3, with no clear D. V dropped 6 bases and J dropped 5 bases, with 15 bases sitting between them. This CDR3 has 14 amino acids. Germline V gene data show CDR1 as MNHEY and CDR2 as SMNVEV (reference sequence). Written as DNA, the CDR3 is TGTGCCAGCAGCAAATTCCGGGTGGGAGATACGCAGTATTTT. This codes for CASSKFRVGDTQYF.